The following is a TCR beta chain sequence with its context. J was trimmed by 5 bases and V by 0 bases; bases with no gene match: 9. The V gene's germline CDR1 is SGHRS and CDR2 YFSETQ. This CDR3 is built from 17 residues. Per the original methods: From reference gene primer amplification, estimates of nucleated cell counts were derived. Repertoires were generated with immunoSEQ multiplex PCR, while TCRdb's copy carries only in-frame clones and drops some. The V and J calls and clone size come from that table; D and trimming were worked out from the DNA. The repertoire consists of fewer than 350,000 clones, with approximately 90% occurring once and the leading ten covering 1.6%. This sample is part of a study of blood T cell repertoires in COVID-19. Study context: PBMCs, B-cell-depleted T cells, or T cells were the source of the cDNA or gDNA that made up the material.

Sequenced: peripheral blood. J is TRBJ2-1 and V is TRBV5-1, with 9 bases matching TRBD2. The source of this sequence is a woman aged 25 to 39 with COVID-19, enrolled during active disease. The CDR3: CASSLVRGGLVDNEQFF. Here the CDR3 DNA reads TGCGCCAGCAGCTTGGTGCGGGGGGGCCTCGTCGACAATGAGCAGTTCTTC.